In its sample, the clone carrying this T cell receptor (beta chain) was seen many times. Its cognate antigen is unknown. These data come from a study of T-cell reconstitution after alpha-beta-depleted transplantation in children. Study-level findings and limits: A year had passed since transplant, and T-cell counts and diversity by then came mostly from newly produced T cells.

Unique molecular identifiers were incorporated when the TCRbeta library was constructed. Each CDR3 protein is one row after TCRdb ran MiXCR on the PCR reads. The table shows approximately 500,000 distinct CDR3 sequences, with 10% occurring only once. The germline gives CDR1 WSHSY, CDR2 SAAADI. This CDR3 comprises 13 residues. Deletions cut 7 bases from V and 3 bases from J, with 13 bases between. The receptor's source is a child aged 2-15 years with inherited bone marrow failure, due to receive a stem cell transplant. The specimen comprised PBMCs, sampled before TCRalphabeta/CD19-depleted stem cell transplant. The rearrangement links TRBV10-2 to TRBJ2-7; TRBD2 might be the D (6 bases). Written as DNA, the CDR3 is TGCGCCAGCACAAGACTAGGTGTCTACGAGCAGTACTTC. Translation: CASTRLGVYEQYF.